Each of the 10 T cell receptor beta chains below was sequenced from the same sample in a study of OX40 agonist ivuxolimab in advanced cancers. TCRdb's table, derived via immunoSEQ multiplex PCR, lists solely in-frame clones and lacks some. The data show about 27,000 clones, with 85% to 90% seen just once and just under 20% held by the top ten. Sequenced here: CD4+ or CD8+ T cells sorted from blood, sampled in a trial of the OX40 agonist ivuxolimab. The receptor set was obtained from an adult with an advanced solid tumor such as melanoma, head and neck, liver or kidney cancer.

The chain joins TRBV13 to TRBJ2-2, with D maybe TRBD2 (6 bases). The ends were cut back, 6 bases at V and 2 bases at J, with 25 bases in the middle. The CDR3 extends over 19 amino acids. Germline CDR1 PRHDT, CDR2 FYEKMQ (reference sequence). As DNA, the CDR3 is TGTGCCAGCAGTTCCCCTGGGGCGGTGGCGGGACCAAACACCGGGGAGCTGTTTTTT. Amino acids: CASSSPGAVAGPNTGELFF. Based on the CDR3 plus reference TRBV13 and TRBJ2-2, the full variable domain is AAGVIQSPRHLIKEKRETATLKCYPIPRHDTVYWYQQGPGQDPQFLISFYEKMQSDKGSIPDRFSAQQFSDYHSELNMSSLELGDSALYFCASSSPGAVAGPNTGELFFGEGSRLTVL.

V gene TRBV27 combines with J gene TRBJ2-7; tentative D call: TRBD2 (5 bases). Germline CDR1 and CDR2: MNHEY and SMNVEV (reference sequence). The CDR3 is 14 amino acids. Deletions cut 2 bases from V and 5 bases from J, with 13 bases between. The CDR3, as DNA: TGTGCCAGCAGTTTAACTAGGGTAAGAGACGAGCAGTACTTC. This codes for CASSLTRVRDEQYF.

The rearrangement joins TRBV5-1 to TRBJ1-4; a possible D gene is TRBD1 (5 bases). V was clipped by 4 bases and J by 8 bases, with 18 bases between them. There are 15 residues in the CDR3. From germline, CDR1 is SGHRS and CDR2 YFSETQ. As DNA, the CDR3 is TGCGCCAGCAGCGCTATAGACAGTCACAAGGAAAAACTGTTTTTT. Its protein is CASSAIDSHKEKLFF. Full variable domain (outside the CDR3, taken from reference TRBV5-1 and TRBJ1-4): KAGVTQTPRYLIKTRGQQVTLSCSPISGHRSVSWYQQTPGQGLQFLFEYFSETQRNKGNFPGRFSGRQFSNSRSEMNVSTLELGDSALYLCASSAIDSHKEKLFFGSGTQLSVL.

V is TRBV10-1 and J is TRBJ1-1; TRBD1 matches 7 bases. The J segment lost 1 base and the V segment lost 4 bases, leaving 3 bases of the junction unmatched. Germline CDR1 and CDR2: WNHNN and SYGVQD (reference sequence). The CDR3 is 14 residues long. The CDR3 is CASSVDRRNTEAFF. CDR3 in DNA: TGCGCCAGCAGTGTGGACAGGAGGAACACTGAAGCTTTCTTT.

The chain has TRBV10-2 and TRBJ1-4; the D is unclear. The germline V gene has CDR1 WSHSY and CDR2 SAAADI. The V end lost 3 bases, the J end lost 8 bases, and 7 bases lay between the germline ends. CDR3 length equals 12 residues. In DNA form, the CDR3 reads TGCGCCAGCAGTGAATTGGGCGAAAAACTGTTTTTT. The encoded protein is CASSELGEKLFF.

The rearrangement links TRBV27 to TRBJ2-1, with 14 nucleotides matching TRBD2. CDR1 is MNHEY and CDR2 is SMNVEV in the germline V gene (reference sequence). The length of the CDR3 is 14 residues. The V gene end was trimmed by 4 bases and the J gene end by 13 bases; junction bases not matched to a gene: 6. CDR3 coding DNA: TGTGCCAGCAGTTCAGGGACTAGCGGGAGAGGTCAGTTCTTC. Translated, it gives CASSSGTSGRGQFF.

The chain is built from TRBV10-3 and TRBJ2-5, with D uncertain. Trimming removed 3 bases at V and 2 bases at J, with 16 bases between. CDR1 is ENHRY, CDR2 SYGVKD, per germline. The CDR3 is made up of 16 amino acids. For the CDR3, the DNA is TGTGCCATCAGTGACCCCGACGGAGCCCTTCAAGAGACCCAGTACTTC. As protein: CAISDPDGALQETQYF.

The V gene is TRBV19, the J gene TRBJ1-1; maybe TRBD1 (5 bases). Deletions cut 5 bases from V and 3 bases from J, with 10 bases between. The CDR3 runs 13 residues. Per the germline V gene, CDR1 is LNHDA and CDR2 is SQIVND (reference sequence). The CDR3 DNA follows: TGTGCCAGTAGTTTCGGGGCGGACACTGAAGCTTTCTTT. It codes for CASSFGADTEAFF.

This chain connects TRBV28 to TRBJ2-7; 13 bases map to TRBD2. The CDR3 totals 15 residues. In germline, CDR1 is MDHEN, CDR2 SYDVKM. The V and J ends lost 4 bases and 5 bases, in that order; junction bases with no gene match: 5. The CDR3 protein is CASSSWTSGSHEQYF. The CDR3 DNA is TGTGCCAGCAGTTCTTGGACTAGCGGGAGCCACGAGCAGTACTTC.

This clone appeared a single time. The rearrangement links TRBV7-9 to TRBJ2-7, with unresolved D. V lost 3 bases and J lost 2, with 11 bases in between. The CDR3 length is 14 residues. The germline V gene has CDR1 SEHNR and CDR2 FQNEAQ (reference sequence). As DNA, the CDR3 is TGTGCCAGCAGCTTCCGACGGGCCCCCTACGAGCAGTACTTC. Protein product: CASSFRRAPYEQYF.